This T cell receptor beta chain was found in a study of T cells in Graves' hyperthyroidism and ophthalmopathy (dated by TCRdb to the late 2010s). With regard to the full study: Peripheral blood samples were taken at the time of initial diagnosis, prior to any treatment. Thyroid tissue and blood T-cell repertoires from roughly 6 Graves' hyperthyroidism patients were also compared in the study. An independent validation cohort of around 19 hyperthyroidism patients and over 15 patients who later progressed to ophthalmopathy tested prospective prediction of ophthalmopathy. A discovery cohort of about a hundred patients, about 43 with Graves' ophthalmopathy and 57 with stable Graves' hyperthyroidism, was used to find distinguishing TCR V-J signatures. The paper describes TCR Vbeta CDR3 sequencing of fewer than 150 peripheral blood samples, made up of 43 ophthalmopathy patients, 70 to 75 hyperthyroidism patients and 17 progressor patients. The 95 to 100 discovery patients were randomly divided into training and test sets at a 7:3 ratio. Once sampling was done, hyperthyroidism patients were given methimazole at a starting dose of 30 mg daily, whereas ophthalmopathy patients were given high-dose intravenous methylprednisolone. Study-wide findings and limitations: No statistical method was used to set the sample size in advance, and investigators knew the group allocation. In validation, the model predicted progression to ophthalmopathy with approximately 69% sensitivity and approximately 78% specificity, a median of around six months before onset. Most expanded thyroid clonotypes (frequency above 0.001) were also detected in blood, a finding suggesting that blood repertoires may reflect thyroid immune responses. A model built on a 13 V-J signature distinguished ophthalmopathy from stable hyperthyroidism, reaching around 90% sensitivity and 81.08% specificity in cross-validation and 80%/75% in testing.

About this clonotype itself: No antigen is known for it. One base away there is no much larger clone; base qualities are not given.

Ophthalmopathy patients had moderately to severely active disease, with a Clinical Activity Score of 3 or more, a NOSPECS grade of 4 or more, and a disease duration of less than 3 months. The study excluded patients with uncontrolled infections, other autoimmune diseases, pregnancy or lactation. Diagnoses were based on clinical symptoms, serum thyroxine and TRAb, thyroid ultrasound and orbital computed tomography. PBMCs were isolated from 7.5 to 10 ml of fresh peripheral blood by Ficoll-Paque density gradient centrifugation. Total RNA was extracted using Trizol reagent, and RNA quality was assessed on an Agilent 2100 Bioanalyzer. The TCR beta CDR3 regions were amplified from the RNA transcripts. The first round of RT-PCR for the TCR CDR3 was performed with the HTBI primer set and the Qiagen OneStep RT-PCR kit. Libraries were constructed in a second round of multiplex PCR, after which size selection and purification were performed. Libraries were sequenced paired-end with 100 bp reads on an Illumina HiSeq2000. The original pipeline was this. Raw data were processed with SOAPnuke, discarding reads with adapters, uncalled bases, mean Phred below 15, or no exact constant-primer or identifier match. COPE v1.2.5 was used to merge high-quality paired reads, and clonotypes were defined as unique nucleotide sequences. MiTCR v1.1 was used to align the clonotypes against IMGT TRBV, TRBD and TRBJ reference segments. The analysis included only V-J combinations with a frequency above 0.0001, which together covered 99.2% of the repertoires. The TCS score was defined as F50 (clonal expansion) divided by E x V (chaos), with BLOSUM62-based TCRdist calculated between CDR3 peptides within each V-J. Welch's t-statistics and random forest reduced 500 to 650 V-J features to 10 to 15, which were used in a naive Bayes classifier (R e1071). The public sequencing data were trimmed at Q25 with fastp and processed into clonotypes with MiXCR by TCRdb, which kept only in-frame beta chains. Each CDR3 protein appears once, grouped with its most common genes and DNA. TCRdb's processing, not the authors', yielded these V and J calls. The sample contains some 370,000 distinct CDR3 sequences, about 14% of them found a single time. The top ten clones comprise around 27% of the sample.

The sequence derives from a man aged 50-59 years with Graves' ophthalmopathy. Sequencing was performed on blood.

The nucleotide sequence is TGTGCTAGTGGTTTGGAAAACCTCGGGCAGCCCCAGCATTTT. Translated, this is CASGLENLGQPQHF. The chain links TRBV12-5 with TRBJ1-5, with no reliable assignment of the D segment. Relative to germline, V is 1 base shorter and J is 7 bases shorter, with 11 bases between their ends. Including cysteine and phenylalanine, the CDR3 has 14 amino acids. CDR3 DNA is the only sequence kept; it has 42 bases, read in frame from the first base. The germline V gene supplies CDR1 LGHNT and CDR2 FRNRAP.